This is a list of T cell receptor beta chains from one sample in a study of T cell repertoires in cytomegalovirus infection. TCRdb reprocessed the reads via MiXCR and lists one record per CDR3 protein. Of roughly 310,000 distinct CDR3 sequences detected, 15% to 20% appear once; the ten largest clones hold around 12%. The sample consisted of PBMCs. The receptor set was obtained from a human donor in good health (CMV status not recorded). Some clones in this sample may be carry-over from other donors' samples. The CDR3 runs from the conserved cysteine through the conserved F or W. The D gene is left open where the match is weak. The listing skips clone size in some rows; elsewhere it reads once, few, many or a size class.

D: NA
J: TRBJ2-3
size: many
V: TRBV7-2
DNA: TGTGCCAGCAGCCCGGGCGCTAGCACAGATACGCAGTATTTT
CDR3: CASSPGASTDTQYF

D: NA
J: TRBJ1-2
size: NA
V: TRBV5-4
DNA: TGTGCCAGCAGCTTAGACAGGATTCATGGCTACACCTTC
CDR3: CASSLDRIHGYTF

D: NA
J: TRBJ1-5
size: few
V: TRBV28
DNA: TGTGCCAGCAGTTTACCCTCGGGGGAGCCCCAGCATTTT
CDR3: CASSLPSGEPQHF

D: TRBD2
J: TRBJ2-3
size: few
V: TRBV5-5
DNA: TGTGCCAGCAGCTTGGGAGCTAGCGGGGGGGCCTGGGATACGCAGTATTTT
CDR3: CASSLGASGGAWDTQYF

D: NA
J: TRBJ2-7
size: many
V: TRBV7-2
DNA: TGTGCCAGCAGCTTTTCGAGCTTCTTCTACGAGCAGTACTTC
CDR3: CASSFSSFFYEQYF

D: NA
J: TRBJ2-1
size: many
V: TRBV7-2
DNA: TGTGCCAGCAGCTTAGTTGGGGGGAGCTCCTACAATGAGCAGTTCTTC
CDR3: CASSLVGGSSYNEQFF

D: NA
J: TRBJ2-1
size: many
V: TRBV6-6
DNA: TGTGCCAGCAGTTACCCTCTAGAATACAATGAGCAGTTCTTC
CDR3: CASSYPLEYNEQFF

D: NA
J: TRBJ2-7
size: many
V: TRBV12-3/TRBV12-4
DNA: TGTGCCAGCAGTTATGGATACGAGCAGTACTTC
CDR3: CASSYGYEQYF

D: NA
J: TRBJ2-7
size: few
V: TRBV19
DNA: TGTGCCAGTAGTATAGATCGATGGGGCTACGAGCAGTACTTC
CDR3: CASSIDRWGYEQYF

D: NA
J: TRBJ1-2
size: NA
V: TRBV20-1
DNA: TGCAGTGCTAGAGATCCTAGACGAGAGAAAAACTATGGCTACACCTTC
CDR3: CSARDPRREKNYGYTF

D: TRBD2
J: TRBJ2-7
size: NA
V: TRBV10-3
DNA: TGTGCCACCCGTCGCGCTAGCGGGACCTACGAGCAGTACTTC
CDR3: CATRRASGTYEQYF

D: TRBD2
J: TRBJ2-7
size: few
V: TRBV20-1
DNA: TGCAGTGCCGCGCCCGGGACTAGCGGGGGGGCGGCCGAGCAGTACTTC
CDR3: CSAAPGTSGGAAEQYF

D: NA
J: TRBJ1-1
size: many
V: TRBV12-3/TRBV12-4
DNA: TGTGCCAGCAGTTTAGCGCTCCCAGGCACTGAAGCTTTCTTT
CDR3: CASSLALPGTEAFF

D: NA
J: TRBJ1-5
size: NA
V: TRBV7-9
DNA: TGTGCCAGCAGCTTAGGGTCCGGATATCAGCCCCAGCATTTT
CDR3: CASSLGSGYQPQHF

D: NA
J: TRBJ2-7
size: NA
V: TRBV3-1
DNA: TGTGCCAGCAGCCAAGCCTCGCAGGGCGACGAGCAGTACTTC
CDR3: CASSQASQGDEQYF

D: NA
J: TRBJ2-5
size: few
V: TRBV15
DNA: TGTGCCACCAGCCGGGGACGGCCGTACCAAGAGACCCAGTACTTC
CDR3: CATSRGRPYQETQYF

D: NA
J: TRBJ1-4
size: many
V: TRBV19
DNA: TGTGCCAGTAGTACATCCGGGACGGAAAGTCTTAATGAAAAACTGTTTTTT
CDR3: CASSTSGTESLNEKLFF

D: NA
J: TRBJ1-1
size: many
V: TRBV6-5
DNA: TGTGCCAGCAGTTACGATGGGCTAGGGGCTGAAGCTTTCTTT
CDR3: CASSYDGLGAEAFF

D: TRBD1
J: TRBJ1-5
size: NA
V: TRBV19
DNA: TGTGCCAGTAGTCGACAGGGGCAGAGCAATCAGCCCCAGCATTTT
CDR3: CASSRQGQSNQPQHF

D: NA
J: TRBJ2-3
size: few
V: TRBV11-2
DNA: TGTGCCAGCAGCTTAGGCCTTTCTGCGGATACGCAGTATTTT
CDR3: CASSLGLSADTQYF

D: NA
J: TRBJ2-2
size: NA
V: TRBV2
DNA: TGTGCCAGCAGTGACAGGGCGATCGGGGAGCTGTTTTTT
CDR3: CASSDRAIGELFF

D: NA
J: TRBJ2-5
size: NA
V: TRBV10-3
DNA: TGTGCCATCGCGCGAGTAGCGCAAGAGACCCAGTACTTC
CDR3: CAIARVAQETQYF

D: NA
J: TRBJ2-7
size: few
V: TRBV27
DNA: TGTGCCAGCAGTATGACATCGTCAATCTACGAGCAGTACTTC
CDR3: CASSMTSSIYEQYF

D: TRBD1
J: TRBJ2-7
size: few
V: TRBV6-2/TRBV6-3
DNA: TGTGCCAGCAGTCGACGGACAGGGAACTACGAGCAGTACTTC
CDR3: CASSRRTGNYEQYF

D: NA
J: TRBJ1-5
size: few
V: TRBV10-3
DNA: TGTGCCATCAGTGATTTAGGAGAAAATCAGCCCCAGCATTTT
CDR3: CAISDLGENQPQHF

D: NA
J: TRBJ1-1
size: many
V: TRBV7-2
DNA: TGTGCCAGCAGCTTAGGAACAAACACTGAAGCTTTCTTT
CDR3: CASSLGTNTEAFF